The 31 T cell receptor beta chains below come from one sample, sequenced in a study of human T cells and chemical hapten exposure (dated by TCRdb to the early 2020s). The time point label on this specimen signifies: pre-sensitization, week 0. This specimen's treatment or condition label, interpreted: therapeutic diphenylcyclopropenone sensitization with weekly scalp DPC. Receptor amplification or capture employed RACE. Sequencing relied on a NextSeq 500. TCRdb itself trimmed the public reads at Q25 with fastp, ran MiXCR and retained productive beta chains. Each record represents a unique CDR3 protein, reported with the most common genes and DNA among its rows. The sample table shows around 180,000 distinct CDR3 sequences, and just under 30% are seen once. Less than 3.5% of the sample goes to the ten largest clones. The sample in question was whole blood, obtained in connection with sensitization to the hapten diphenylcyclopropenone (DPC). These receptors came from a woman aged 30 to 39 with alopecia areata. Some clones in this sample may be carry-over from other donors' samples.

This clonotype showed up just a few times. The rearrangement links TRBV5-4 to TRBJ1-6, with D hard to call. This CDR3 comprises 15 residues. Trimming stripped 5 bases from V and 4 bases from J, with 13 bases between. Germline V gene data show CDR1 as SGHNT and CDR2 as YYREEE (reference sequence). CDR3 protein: CASSMARGYNSPLHF. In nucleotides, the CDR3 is TGTGCCAGCAGTATGGCACGTGGATATAATTCACCCCTCCACTTT.

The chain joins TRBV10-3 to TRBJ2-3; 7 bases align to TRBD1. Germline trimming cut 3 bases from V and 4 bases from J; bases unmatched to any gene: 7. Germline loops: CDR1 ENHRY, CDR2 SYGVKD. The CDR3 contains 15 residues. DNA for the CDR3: TGTGCCATCAGTGATTCCCGACAGGGTGCAGATACGCAGTATTTT. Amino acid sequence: CAISDSRQGADTQYF.

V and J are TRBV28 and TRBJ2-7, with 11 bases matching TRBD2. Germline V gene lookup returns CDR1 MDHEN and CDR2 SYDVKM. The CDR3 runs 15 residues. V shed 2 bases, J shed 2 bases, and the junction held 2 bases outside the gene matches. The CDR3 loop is CASSLGTSGPYEQYF. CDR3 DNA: TGTGCCAGCAGTTTAGGGACTAGCGGCCCCTACGAGCAGTACTTC.

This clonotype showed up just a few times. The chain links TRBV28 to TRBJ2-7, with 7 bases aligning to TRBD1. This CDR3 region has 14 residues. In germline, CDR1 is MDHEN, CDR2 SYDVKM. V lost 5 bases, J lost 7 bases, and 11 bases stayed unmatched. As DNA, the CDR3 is TGTGCCAGCAGTCGGACAGGCGGCCTTGGGGAGCAGTACTTC. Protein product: CASSRTGGLGEQYF. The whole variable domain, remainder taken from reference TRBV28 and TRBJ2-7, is DVKVTQSSRYLVKRTGEKVFLECVQDMDHENMFWYRQDPGLGLRLIYFSYDVKMKEKGDIPEGYSVSREKKERFSLILESASTNQTSMYLCASSRTGGLGEQYFGPGTRLTVT.

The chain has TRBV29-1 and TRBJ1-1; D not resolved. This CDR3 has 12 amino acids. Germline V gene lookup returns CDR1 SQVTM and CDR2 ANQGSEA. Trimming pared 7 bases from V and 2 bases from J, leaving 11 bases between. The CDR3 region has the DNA TGCAGCGCTGCCTGGCAAAACACTGAAGCTTTCTTT. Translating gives CSAAWQNTEAFF.

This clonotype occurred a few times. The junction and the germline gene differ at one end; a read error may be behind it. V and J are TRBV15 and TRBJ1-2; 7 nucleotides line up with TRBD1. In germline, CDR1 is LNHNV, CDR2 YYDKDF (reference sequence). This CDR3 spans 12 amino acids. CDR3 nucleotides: TGTGCCACCAGCGGAGACAGGGTCCGCTACACCTTC. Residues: CATSGDRVRYTF.

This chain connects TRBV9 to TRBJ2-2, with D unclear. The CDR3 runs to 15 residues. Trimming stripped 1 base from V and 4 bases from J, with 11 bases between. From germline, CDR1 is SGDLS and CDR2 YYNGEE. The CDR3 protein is CASSVISEITGELFF. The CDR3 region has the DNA TGTGCCAGCAGCGTAATTTCAGAAATCACCGGGGAGCTGTTTTTT.

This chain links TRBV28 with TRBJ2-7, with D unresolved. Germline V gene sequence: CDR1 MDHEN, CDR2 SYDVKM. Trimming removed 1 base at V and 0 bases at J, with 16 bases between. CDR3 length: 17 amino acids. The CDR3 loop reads CASSLLASLESSYEQYF. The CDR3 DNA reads TGTGCCAGCAGTTTATTGGCAAGCCTTGAGAGCTCCTACGAGCAGTACTTC.

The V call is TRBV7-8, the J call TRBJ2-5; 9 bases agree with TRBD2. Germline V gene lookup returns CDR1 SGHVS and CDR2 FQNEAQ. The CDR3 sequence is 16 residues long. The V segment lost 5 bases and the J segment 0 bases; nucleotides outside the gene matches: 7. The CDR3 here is CASSLQTSGNQETQYF. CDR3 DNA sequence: TGTGCCAGCAGCCTTCAGACTAGCGGCAACCAAGAGACCCAGTACTTC.

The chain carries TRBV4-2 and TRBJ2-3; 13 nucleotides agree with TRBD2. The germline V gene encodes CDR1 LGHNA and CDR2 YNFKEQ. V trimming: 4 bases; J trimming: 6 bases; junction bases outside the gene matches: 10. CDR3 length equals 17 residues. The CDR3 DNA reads TGTGCCAGCAGCCCACAGGCGCGGACTAGCGGGAGTGATACGCAGTATTTT. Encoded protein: CASSPQARTSGSDTQYF.

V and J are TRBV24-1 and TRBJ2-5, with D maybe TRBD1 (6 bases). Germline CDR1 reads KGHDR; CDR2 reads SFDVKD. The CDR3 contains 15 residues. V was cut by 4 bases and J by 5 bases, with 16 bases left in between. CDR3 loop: CATSEPKQGRETQYF. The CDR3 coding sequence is TGTGCCACCAGTGAGCCTAAACAGGGACGGGAGACCCAGTACTTC.

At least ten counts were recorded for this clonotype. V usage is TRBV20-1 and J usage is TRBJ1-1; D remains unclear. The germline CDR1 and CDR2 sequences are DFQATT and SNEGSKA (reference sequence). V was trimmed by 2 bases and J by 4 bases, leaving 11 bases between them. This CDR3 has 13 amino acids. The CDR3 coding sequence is TGCAGTGCTAGATCTTGGGAGCCCACTGAAGCTTTCTTT. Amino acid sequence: CSARSWEPTEAFF.

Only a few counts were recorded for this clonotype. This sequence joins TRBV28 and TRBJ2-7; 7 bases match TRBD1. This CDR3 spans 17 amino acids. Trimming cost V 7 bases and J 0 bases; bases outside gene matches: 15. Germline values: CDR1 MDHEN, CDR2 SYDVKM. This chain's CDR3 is CASKSGGTENYSYEQYF. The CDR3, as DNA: TGTGCCAGCAAATCGGGTGGGACAGAAAACTACTCCTACGAGCAGTACTTC.

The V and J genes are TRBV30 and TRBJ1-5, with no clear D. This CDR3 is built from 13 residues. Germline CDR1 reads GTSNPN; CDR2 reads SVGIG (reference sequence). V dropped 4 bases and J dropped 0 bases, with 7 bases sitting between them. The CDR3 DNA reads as TGTGCCTGGACGGGTAATAGCAATCAGCCCCAGCATTTT. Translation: CAWTGNSNQPQHF.

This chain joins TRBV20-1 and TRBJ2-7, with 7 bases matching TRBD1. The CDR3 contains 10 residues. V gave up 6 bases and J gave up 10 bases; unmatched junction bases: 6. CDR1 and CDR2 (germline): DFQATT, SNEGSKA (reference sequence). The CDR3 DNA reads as TGCAGTGCCGTCGACAGGGCCCAGTACTTC. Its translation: CSAVDRAQYF.

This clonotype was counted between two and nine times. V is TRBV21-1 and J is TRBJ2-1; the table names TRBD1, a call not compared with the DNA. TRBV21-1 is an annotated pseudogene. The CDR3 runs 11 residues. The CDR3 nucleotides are TGTGCCATTTTGGGGGGGGATGAGCAGTTCTTC. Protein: CAILGGDEQFF.

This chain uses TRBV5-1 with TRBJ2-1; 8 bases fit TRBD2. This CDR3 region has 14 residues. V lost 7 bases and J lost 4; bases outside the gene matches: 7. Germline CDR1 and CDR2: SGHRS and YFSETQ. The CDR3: CASQGLGAYNEQFF. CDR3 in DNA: TGCGCCAGCCAGGGACTAGGCGCATACAATGAGCAGTTCTTC.

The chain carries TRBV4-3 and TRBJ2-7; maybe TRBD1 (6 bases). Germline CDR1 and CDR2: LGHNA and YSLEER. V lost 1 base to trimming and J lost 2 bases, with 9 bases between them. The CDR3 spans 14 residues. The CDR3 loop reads CASSQGQAAYEQYF. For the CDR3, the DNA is TGCGCCAGCAGCCAAGGACAGGCGGCCTACGAGCAGTACTTC.

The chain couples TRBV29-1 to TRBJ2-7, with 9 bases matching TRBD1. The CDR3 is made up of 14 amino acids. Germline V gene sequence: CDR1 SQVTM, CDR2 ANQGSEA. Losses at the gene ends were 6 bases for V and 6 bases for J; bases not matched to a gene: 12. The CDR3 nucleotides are TGCAGCGTCGGTCACAGGGGGCTAGGCTCCGAGCAGTACTTC. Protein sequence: CSVGHRGLGSEQYF.

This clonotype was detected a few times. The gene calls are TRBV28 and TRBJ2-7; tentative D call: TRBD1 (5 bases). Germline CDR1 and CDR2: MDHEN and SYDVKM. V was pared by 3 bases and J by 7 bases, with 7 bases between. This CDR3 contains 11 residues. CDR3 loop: CASSFQGEQYF. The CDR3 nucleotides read TGTGCCAGCAGTTTCCAGGGTGAGCAGTACTTC.

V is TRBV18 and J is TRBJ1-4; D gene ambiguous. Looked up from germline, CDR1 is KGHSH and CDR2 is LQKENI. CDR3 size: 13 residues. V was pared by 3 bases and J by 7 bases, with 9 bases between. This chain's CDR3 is CASSPEWGEKLFF. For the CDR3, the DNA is TGTGCCAGCTCACCGGAGTGGGGTGAAAAACTGTTTTTT.

CDR3 DNA sequence: TGTGCCAGCAGTTTTCCCGGGGGCTATGGCTACACCTTC. This gives the protein CASSFPGGYGYTF. J is TRBJ1-2 and V is TRBV12-3 or TRBV12-4, with TRBD1 as a possible D gene (5 bases). The germline V and J ends were trimmed by 3 bases and 4 bases, with 9 bases remaining between them. The CDR3 contains 13 residues.

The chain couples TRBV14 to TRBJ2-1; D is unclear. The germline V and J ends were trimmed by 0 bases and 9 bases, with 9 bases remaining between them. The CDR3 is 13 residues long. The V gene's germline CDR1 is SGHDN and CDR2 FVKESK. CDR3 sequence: CASSQDKWGEQFF. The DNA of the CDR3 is TGTGCCAGCAGCCAAGATAAGTGGGGTGAGCAGTTCTTC.

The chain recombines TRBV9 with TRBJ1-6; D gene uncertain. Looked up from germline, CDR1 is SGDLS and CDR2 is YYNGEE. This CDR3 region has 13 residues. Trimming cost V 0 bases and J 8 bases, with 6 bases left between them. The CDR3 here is CASSVATDSPLHF. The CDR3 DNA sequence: TGTGCCAGCAGCGTAGCTACGGATTCACCCCTCCACTTT.

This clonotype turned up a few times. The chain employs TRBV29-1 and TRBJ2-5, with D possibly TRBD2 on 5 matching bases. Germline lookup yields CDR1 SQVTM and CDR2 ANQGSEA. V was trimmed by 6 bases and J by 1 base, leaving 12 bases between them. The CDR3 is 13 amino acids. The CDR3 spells CSVPTGFQETQYF. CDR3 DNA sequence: TGCAGCGTGCCAACGGGGTTCCAAGAGACCCAGTACTTC.

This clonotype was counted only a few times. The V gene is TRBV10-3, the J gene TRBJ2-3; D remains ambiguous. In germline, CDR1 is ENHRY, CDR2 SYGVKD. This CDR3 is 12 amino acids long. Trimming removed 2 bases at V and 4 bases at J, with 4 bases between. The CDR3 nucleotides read TGTGCCATCAGTGAGGGAGCAGATACGCAGTATTTT. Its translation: CAISEGADTQYF.

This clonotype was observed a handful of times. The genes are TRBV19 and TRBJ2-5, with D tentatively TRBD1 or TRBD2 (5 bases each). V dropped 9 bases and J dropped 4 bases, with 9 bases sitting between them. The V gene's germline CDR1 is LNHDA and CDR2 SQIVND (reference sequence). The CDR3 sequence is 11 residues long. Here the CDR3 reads CASGTGETQYF. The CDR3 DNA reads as TGTGCCAGCGGGACGGGAGAGACCCAGTACTTC.

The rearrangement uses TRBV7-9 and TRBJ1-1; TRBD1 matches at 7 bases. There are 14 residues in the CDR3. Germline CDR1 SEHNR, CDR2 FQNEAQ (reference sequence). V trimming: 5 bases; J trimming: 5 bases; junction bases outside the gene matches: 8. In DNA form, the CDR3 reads TGTGCCAGCAGCCAGGGACAGACAACTACTGAAGCTTTCTTT. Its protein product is CASSQGQTTTEAFF.

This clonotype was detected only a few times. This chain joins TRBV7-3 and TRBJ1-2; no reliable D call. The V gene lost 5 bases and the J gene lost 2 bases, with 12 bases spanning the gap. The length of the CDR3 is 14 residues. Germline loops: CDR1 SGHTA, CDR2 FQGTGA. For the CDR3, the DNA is TGTGCCAGCAGCCCGAGCCCGGGGAACTATGGCTACACCTTC. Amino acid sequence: CASSPSPGNYGYTF.

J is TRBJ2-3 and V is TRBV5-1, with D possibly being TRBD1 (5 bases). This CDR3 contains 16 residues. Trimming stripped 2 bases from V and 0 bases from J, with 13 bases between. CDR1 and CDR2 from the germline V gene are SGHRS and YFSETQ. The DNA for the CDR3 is TGCGCCAGCAGCTTAACAGGTAGAACTAGCACAGATACGCAGTATTTT. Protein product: CASSLTGRTSTDTQYF.

The CDR3: CATSRRQGSNNEQFF. CDR3 nucleotides: TGTGCCACCAGCAGAAGACAGGGATCGAACAATGAGCAGTTCTTC. The chain combines TRBV15 with TRBJ2-1, with 7 bases fitting TRBD1. There are 15 residues in the CDR3. Germline V lookup: CDR1 LNHNV, CDR2 YYDKDF (reference sequence). The V and J ends lost 2 bases and 5 bases, in that order; junction bases with no gene match: 6.